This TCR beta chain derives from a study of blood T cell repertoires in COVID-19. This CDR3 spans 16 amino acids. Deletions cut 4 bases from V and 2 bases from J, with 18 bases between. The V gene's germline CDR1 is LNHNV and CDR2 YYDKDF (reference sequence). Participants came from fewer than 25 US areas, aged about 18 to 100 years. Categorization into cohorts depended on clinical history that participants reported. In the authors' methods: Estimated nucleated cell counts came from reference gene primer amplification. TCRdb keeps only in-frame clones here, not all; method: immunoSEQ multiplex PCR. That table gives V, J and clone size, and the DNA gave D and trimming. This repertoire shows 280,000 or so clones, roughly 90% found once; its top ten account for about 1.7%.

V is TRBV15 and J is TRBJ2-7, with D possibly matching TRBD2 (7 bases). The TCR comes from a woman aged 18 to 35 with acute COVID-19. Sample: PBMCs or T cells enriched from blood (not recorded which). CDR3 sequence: CATSKGKGEGTYEQYF. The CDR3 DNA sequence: TGTGCCACCAGCAAAGGGAAGGGGGAGGGCACCTACGAGCAGTACTTC.